This section outlines one TCR beta chain sequence together with its context. CDR3 length: 16 residues. The V gene lost 4 bases and the J gene lost 4 bases, with 16 bases spanning the gap. Germline CDR1 SGHNT, CDR2 YENEEA. The sample belongs to a study of blood T cell repertoires in COVID-19. Participant ages covered about 18 to 95 years across 24 US areas. Here immunoSEQ multiplex PCR was the method, and the copy in TCRdb shows in-frame clones only, minus some. The sample consists of under 200,000 clones, approximately 86% of them appearing once. Input material: PBMCs or T cells enriched from blood (not recorded which). This sequence was found in a man in his fifties or sixties who had recovered from COVID-19. The V and J genes are TRBV11-3 and TRBJ2-2; TRBD1 is a possible D gene (6 bases). CDR3 sequence: CASSSRSGDGTGELFF. CDR3 coding DNA: TGTGCCAGCAGCTCGAGATCAGGGGACGGCACCGGGGAGCTGTTTTTT.